This T cell receptor (beta chain) was recovered during a study of blood T cell repertoires in COVID-19. Across the study: Samples came from the United States, Italy and Spain, spanning acute and convalescent COVID-19.

As processed by the authors: Cell counts per sample came from amplifying reference gene primers. TCRdb's table, derived via immunoSEQ multiplex PCR, lists solely in-frame clones and lacks some. V, J and clone size derive from that table, while D and trimming were established from the DNA sequence. The sample has approximately 150,000 clones, approximately 81% seen once. Trimming cost V 8 bases and J 8 bases, with 21 bases left between them. There are 14 residues in the CDR3. Germline assignment: CDR1 MNHEY and CDR2 SMNVEV (reference sequence). The sequence came from a middle-aged man with acute or convalescent COVID-19. The rearrangement uses TRBV27 and TRBJ1-2; D is unclear. The specimen was peripheral blood. This CDR3 reads CASRNLEGGGGYTF. In DNA form, the CDR3 reads TGTGCCAGCCGAAACTTAGAGGGTGGAGGAGGCTACACCTTC.